The 24 T cell receptor beta chains below come from one sample, sequenced in a study of CD8+CD57+ T cells in acquired aplastic anemia. Sequencing involved patients with CD8+CD57+ cell expansion previously shown by flow cytometry. CDR3 and TCR beta VDJ profiling relied on a genomic DNA template. TCRdb called the reads again in MiXCR, with one record for every CDR3 protein. The table includes more than 150,000 distinct CDR3 sequences, under 50% detected once. The sample was sorted CD4+, CD8+, or CD8+CD57+ T cells (not recorded which) from PBMCs. The origin of the receptors is a human donor with aplastic anemia.

The rearrangement uses TRBV7-8 and TRBJ2-2; 11 bases are a match to TRBD2. V was pared by 6 bases and J by 5 bases, with 8 bases of the junction left unmatched. Germline assignment: CDR1 SGHVS and CDR2 FQNEAQ. The CDR3 runs 16 residues. This CDR3 reads CASRTSGSTRTGELFF. The CDR3 bases are TGTGCCAGCAGAACTAGCGGGAGTACCCGAACCGGGGAGCTGTTTTTT.

In regard to this clonotype: One junction end disagrees with the germline gene, perhaps due to a read error. The chain is built from TRBV7-9 and TRBJ1-2, with a tentative D call TRBD1 (6 bases). Germline-derived CDR1 and CDR2 are SEHNR and FQNEAQ (reference sequence). The CDR3 is 12 residues long. In DNA form, the CDR3 reads TGTGCCAGCAGCCAAGGGAGATTTACAGGGAACTTC. Translation: CASSQGRFTGNF.

Remarks on this clonotype: At one of its ends the junction is not consistent with the germline gene, which may arise from a read error. The rearrangement links TRBV24-1 to TRBJ2-7, with a tentative D call TRBD2 (6 bases). Germline CDR1 is KGHDR and CDR2 is SFDVKD. CDR3 size: 15 residues. The CDR3 coding sequence is TGTGCCACCAGTGACCCCGGGAGAGGGAAGTACGAACAGTACTTC. Translating it yields CATSDPGRGKYEQYF.

The gene calls are TRBV15 and TRBJ2-5, with D possibly being TRBD2 (6 bases). CDR3 length: 14 residues. Trimming removed 0 bases from V and 4 bases from J, with 9 bases in between. Germline lookup yields CDR1 LNHNV and CDR2 YYDKDF (reference sequence). CDR3 amino acids: CATSRDTGVETQYF. As DNA, the CDR3 is TGTGCCACCAGCAGAGATACGGGAGTAGAGACCCAGTACTTC. Full variable domain (rest looked up from reference TRBV15 and TRBJ2-5): DAMVIQNPRYQVTQFGKPVTLSCSQTLNHNVMYWYQQKSSQAPKLLFHYYDKDFNNEADTPDNFQSRRPNTSFCFLDIRSPGLGDTAMYLCATSRDTGVETQYFGPGTRLLVL.

With regard to this clonotype: A junction boundary mismatches the germline segment, possibly from a read error. The chain uses TRBV7-2 and TRBJ2-7; 12 bases fit TRBD1. CDR1 and CDR2 (germline): SGHTA, FQGNSA. The CDR3 runs to 14 residues. DNA of the CDR3: TGTGCCAGCAGCTTCGGGACAGGGGGCTACGAACAGTACTTC. Translation: CASSFGTGGYEQYF.

V gene TRBV15 combines with J gene TRBJ1-5, with TRBD1 matching over 8 bases. V trimming: 5 bases; J trimming: 2 bases; junction bases outside the gene matches: 8. This CDR3 has 16 amino acids. Looked up from germline, CDR1 is LNHNV and CDR2 is YYDKDF (reference sequence). CDR3 DNA: TGTGCCACCAGCCGGCTCGGGACAGGCCGCAATCAGCCCCAGCATTTT. Its protein is CATSRLGTGRNQPQHF.

This clonotype appeared many times. The chain couples TRBV7-2 to TRBJ1-4; D is perhaps TRBD1 (6 bases). This CDR3 has 14 residues. The germline CDR1 and CDR2 sequences are SGHTA and FQGNSA. The V end lost 4 bases, the J end lost 6 bases, and 12 bases lay between the germline ends. CDR3 amino acids: CASSSGTNHEKLFF. The CDR3 DNA reads as TGTGCCAGCAGCTCCGGGACAAATCATGAAAAACTGTTTTTT.

With respect to this clonotype: A single base separates this from a much larger clone, so it may be a read error. The CDR3 loop reads CASRVEREYGYTF. CDR3 nucleotides: TGTGCCAGCAGGGTTGAGAGGGAGTATGGCTACACCTTC. The chain combines TRBV25-1 with TRBJ1-2; D is ambiguous. Germline CDR1 is MGHDK and CDR2 is SYGVNS. This CDR3 has 13 amino acids. With 6 bases removed from V and 5 bases from J, the gap between germline ends came to 13 bases.

This clonotype appeared many times. The chain employs TRBV7-3 and TRBJ2-3, with 8 bases identical to TRBD1. Germline trimming cut 3 bases from V and 6 bases from J; bases unmatched to any gene: 8. Germline CDR1 SGHTA, CDR2 FQGTGA. This CDR3 spans 15 amino acids. This chain's CDR3 is CASSFRDRYKDTQYF. CDR3 DNA sequence: TGTGCCAGCAGCTTTCGGGACAGGTACAAGGATACGCAGTATTTT. The complete variable domain, with remaining parts taken from reference TRBV7-3 and TRBJ2-3, reads GAGVSQTPSNKVTEKGKYVELRCDPISGHTALYWYRQSLGQGPEFLIYFQGTGAADDSGLPNDRFFAVRPEGSVSTLKIQRTERGDSAVYLCASSFRDRYKDTQYFGPGTRLTVL.

This chain joins TRBV12-3 or TRBV12-4 and TRBJ1-2; 9 nucleotides match TRBD1. The CDR3 sequence is 14 residues long. Trimming removed 8 bases from V and 4 bases from J; junction bases left unmatched: 8. In DNA, the CDR3 is TGTGCCAGCTCAACATACAGGGGGCTCTATGGCTACACCTTC. Its translation is CASSTYRGLYGYTF.

This clonotype showed up many times. The chain is built from TRBV19 and TRBJ1-1; D uncertain. Germline CDR1 is LNHDA and CDR2 is SQIVND (reference sequence). V was cut by 3 bases and J by 0 bases, with 17 bases left in between. This CDR3 region has 17 residues. The DNA for the CDR3 is TGTGCCAGTAGTATTGGGATAGGACGATCTATGAACACTGAAGCTTTCTTT. It is translated as CASSIGIGRSMNTEAFF. Drawing the rest from reference TRBV19 and TRBJ1-1, the complete variable domain is DGGITQSPKYLFRKEGQNVTLSCEQNLNHDAMYWYRQDPGQGLRLIYYSQIVNDFQKGDIAEGYSVSREKKESFPLTVTSAQKNPTAFYLCASSIGIGRSMNTEAFFGQGTRLTVV.

This clonotype was seen a few times. This chain uses TRBV29-1 with TRBJ1-1, with D possibly being TRBD1 (6 bases). Germline CDR1 is SQVTM and CDR2 is ANQGSEA. The CDR3 totals 11 residues. V shed 6 bases and J shed 8 bases, with 13 bases lying between them. This chain's CDR3 is CSVKEDREAFF. The CDR3 DNA reads TGCAGCGTCAAAGAGGACAGAGAAGCTTTCTTT.

This clonotype appeared many times. The V call is TRBV6-6, the J call TRBJ1-2, with 9 bases that match TRBD1. The J segment lost 8 bases and the V segment lost 2 bases, leaving 3 bases of the junction unmatched. The CDR3 totals 13 residues. Germline assignment: CDR1 MNHNY and CDR2 SVGAGI (reference sequence). The CDR3 DNA reads as TGTGCCAGCAGTTACAGGACAGGGGAAGGCTACACCTTC. Its protein product is CASSYRTGEGYTF.

J is TRBJ2-7 and V is TRBV15; D assignment may be TRBD1 or TRBD2 (5 bases each). CDR3 length: 17 amino acids. Trimming pared 4 bases from V and 6 bases from J, leaving 25 bases between. Germline CDR1 reads LNHNV; CDR2 reads YYDKDF (reference sequence). CDR3 sequence: CATSNRVNRGIPFEQYF. The CDR3 region has the DNA TGTGCCACCAGCAATAGGGTCAACCGGGGCATCCCCTTCGAGCAGTACTTC. Variable domain in full (rest from reference TRBV15 and TRBJ2-7): DAMVIQNPRYQVTQFGKPVTLSCSQTLNHNVMYWYQQKSSQAPKLLFHYYDKDFNNEADTPDNFQSRRPNTSFCFLDIRSPGLGDTAMYLCATSNRVNRGIPFEQYFGPGTRLTVT.

The rearrangement links TRBV6-4 to TRBJ2-3; TRBD1 or TRBD2 may be the D gene (5 bases each). CDR3 length equals 14 residues. Looked up from germline, CDR1 is MRHNA and CDR2 is SNTAGT. Trimming removed 8 bases at V and 2 bases at J, with 14 bases between. This chain's CDR3 is CASRPGRDTDTQYF. Here the CDR3 DNA reads TGTGCCAGCCGACCGGGACGGGACACAGATACGCAGTATTTT.

The chain is built from TRBV4-3 and TRBJ2-5, with 7 nucleotides matching TRBD1. The V gene end was trimmed by 0 bases and the J gene end by 5 bases; junction bases not matched to a gene: 6. Per the germline V gene, CDR1 is LGHNA and CDR2 is YSLEER. This CDR3 comprises 15 residues. The CDR3: CASSQDGRGQETQYF. DNA of the CDR3: TGCGCCAGCAGCCAAGATGGCAGGGGACAGGAGACCCAGTACTTC.

This clonotype was picked up a small number of times. This may come from a read error, since a much larger clone is one base off. CDR3 sequence (DNA): TGCGCCAGCAGCTTGGACGCGGAATGCAATGAGCAGTTCTTC. Translation: CASSLDAECNEQFF. This chain joins TRBV5-1 and TRBJ2-7; no clear D gene. The J call may be incorrect, as the DNA end agrees better with TRBJ2-1. Per the germline V gene, CDR1 is SGHRS and CDR2 is YFSETQ. The CDR3 sequence is 14 residues long.

The chain joins TRBV10-1 to TRBJ2-5; a weak D match, TRBD1 (5 bases). Matching the DNA end better, TRBJ2-7 makes the J call doubtful. CDR1 and CDR2 from the germline V gene are WNHNN and SYGVQD (reference sequence). The length of the CDR3 is 14 residues. For the CDR3, the DNA is TGCGCCAGCAGTGACCCAGGGCCCAGAGACGAGCAGTACTTC. It yields the protein CASSDPGPRDEQYF.

The V and J genes are TRBV28 and TRBJ1-2, with 10 bases fitting TRBD1. The germline V gene has CDR1 MDHEN and CDR2 SYDVKM. With 8 bases clipped from V and 4 bases from J, the junction kept 7 bases outside the gene matches. The length of the CDR3 is 14 residues. CDR3: CASQGQGGTYGYTF. The CDR3 region has the DNA TGTGCCAGCCAAGGACAGGGGGGAACCTATGGCTACACCTTC.

This clonotype showed up many times. This chain connects TRBV20-1 to TRBJ2-1, with TRBD2 identical over 9 bases. Germline values: CDR1 DFQATT, CDR2 SNEGSKA (reference sequence). Trimming cost V 0 bases and J 7 bases; bases outside gene matches: 7. This CDR3 is 15 amino acids long. The CDR3 DNA sequence: TGCAGTGCTAGAGATCCCGGCGGGAGGGAGAATGAGCAGTTCTTC. Protein sequence: CSARDPGGRENEQFF.

This clonotype was seen ten or more times. The V and J genes are TRBV19 and TRBJ1-1, with 9 nucleotides matching TRBD1. Germline V gene data show CDR1 as LNHDA and CDR2 as SQIVND (reference sequence). V shed 5 bases and J 4 bases; nucleotides not matched to a gene: 14. The CDR3 is made up of 17 amino acids. DNA of the CDR3: TGTGCCAGTAGTCCTCGGGACAGGGTGCAGGGTGGCACTGAAGCTTTCTTT. Protein sequence: CASSPRDRVQGGTEAFF.

Remarks on this clonotype: The CDR3 does not end in the conserved phenylalanine or tryptophan, so this is likely a read error. The chain uses TRBV6-4 and TRBJ1-5; D call uncertain. Germline assignment: CDR1 MRHNA and CDR2 SNTAGT. There are 13 residues in the CDR3. The CDR3 region has the DNA TGTGCCAGCAGTGGGGAGGTCAATCAGCCTCAGCATCTT. This codes for CASSGEVNQPQHL.

For this clonotype: A much larger clone lies one base from this, so it may be a read error. V usage is TRBV29-1 and J usage is TRBJ1-2, with D tentatively TRBD1 (5 bases). The CDR3 spans 10 residues. Germline V gene sequence: CDR1 SQVTM, CDR2 ANQGSEA. In DNA form, the CDR3 reads TGCGGCGTTGACAGCTATGGCTACACCTTC. This gives the protein CGVDSYGYTF.

Ten or more counts support this clonotype. This rearrangement joins TRBV6-4 to TRBJ2-3; a weak D match, TRBD2 (5 bases). This CDR3 is 13 amino acids long. Trimming shortened V by 4 bases and J by 5 bases, and 10 bases separated the two germline ends. Germline CDR1 is MRHNA and CDR2 is SNTAGT. CDR3 nucleotide sequence: TGTGCCAGCAGTGGGGAGAGTGGAGATACGCAGTATTTT. Protein: CASSGESGDTQYF.